This T cell receptor (beta chain) was captured in a study of blood T cell repertoires in COVID-19. CDR1 SGHRS and CDR2 YFSETQ come from the germline V gene. This CDR3 is built from 16 residues. V was pared by 4 bases and J by 9 bases, with 15 bases of the junction left unmatched. Here immunoSEQ multiplex PCR was the method, and the copy in TCRdb shows in-frame clones only, minus some. The data hold 20,000 to 25,000 clones, with 81% observed a single time. The sequenced sample consisted of peripheral blood. The source is a man in his 70s with acute or convalescent COVID-19. The chain uses TRBV5-1 and TRBJ2-1; 8 bases are shared with TRBD2. The CDR3 sequence: CASSSGLAQHMSEQFF. The DNA of the CDR3 is TGCGCCAGCAGCAGCGGACTAGCCCAGCATATGTCTGAGCAGTTCTTC.